The following is a TCR beta chain sequence with its context. This clone appeared a few times. Its antigen remains unidentified. Qualities for individual bases were not recorded, and no much larger clone is one base off. The data derive from a study of blood T cell repertoires in COVID-19 (TCRdb year 2020). With regard to the full study: Samples covering the acute and convalescent phases of COVID-19 were provided by collaborators in the United States, Italy and Spain. Sample metadata almost always included a de-identified subject ID, COVID-19 status, age in years and sex. The samples were drawn from the first 160 participants of the ongoing ImmuneRACE study and from more than 1,000 subjects provided by 6 global collaborators. HLA class I and class II types, where available, came from metadata supplied by the sample provider rather than from assay-based typing. Deeply sampled blood TCRbeta repertoires from subjects exposed to, actively infected with, or recovered from COVID-19 were included in the dataset. A freely available public database, intended as a resource for researchers studying the immune response to SARS-CoV-2, is where the repertoires were released. The material from the prospective study consisted of cDNA or gDNA derived from T cells, B-cell-depleted T cells, or PBMCs.

One collaborating source in Seattle enrolled patients while the patients were actively infected and followed the patients over time throughout the course of disease. Whole blood was collected in K2EDTA tubes by collaborating institutions according to the institutions' own protocols. Collaborator samples were shipped for TCRbeta analysis as frozen whole blood, isolated PBMCs, or DNA extracted from either sample type. The immunoSEQ Assay, a bias-controlled multiplex PCR, was used to amplify TCRbeta CDR3 regions from genomic DNA. Regarding the original processing steps: The number of nucleated cells in each sample was estimated from the amplification of reference gene primers within the assay. Sequence reads were collapsed and filtered to measure the absolute abundance of every unique TCRbeta CDR3 rearrangement. For each sample, productive Simpson clonality was calculated as the square root of Simpson's diversity index across productive rearrangements. What TCRdb holds here is the immuneACCESS table cut down to in-frame rearrangements. Part of the clones is not present; checked against another copy, under half of the missing clones reflect an unresolved V gene, and the others are unexplained. D and trimming were read from the DNA, whereas the V and J calls and clone size are those reported in that table. The sample records roughly 200,000 clones, more than 70% of which are singletons. Clones ranked in the top ten supply approximately 18% of the sample.

The CDR3, cysteine through phenylalanine, is 12 amino acids long. Only the CDR3 DNA is retained, 36 bases long and in frame from the first base. The germline ends are 12 bases apart after V is trimmed by 7 bases and J by 6 bases. The germline V gene (reference sequence) provides CDR1 LNHDA and CDR2 SQIVND. What the work shows at the level of the full study, not this receptor alone: The quantity of clinical and demographic metadata differed by source and by participant and was supplied without curation.

The specimen was peripheral blood. The receptor was isolated from a person between 70 and 80 years old with COVID-19, enrolled during active disease. The chain uses TRBV19 and TRBJ1-2; matching of 5 bases hints at TRBD1 as the D gene. The DNA reads as follows: TGTGCCAGTACCCGGGGGTCGGATGGCTACACCTTC. This gives the protein CASTRGSDGYTF.